Following are 15 T cell receptor beta chains from one sample sequenced in a study of cytomegalovirus exposure and HLA in healthy donors (dated by TCRdb to 2017 to 2019). Library creation used the immunoSEQ multiplex PCR assay. For the multiplex PCR, a mixture combining 60 forward primers for TCR Vbeta segments and 13 reverse primers for TCR Jbeta segments was used. This immuneACCESS table, as held by TCRdb, lists in-frame sequences with V and J called but not all clones. Of the missing ones, under half trace to an unresolved V gene in checked studies; the others have no known cause. For this sample there are about 220,000 clones; 70% to 80% appear just once. The ten largest make up approximately 1.9% of the sample. Specimen: PBMCs. The receptors stem from a woman younger than 45 in good health and CMV-seronegative.

This clone was seen a handful of times. The chain links TRBV5-4 to TRBJ2-5; tentative D call: TRBD2 (5 bases). The CDR3 runs 13 residues. Germline V CDR1 and CDR2: SGHNT, YYREEE (reference sequence). V was trimmed by 0 bases and J by 4 bases, leaving 7 bases between them. For the CDR3, the DNA is TGTGCCAGCAGCTTGGTTGGAGGAGAGACCCAGTACTTC. Amino acids: CASSLVGGETQYF.

The chain is built from TRBV6-5 and TRBJ1-2; 10 bases map to TRBD1. Unmatched junction bases numbered 9, after V lost 4 bases and J lost 4 bases. This CDR3 is 16 amino acids long. CDR1 is MNHEY, CDR2 SVGAGI, per germline. CDR3 DNA: TGTGCCAGCAGTTCCCGGGACAGGGGTGCCTCCTATGGCTACACCTTC. Protein sequence: CASSSRDRGASYGYTF.

This clone was seen a handful of times. The rearrangement joins TRBV7-9 to TRBJ1-5, with D maybe TRBD1 (6 bases). Trimming took off 5 bases at V and 11 bases at J, with 19 bases between the two ends. The germline gives CDR1 SEHNR, CDR2 FQNEAQ (reference sequence). CDR3 size: 14 residues. CDR3 coding DNA: TGTGCCAGCAGCCCCCCAGGGGCGGTAGCTGCCCAGCATTTT. Protein: CASSPPGAVAAQHF.

V usage is TRBV27 and J usage is TRBJ1-2; D is possibly TRBD1 (5 bases). Per the germline V gene, CDR1 is MNHEY and CDR2 is SMNVEV (reference sequence). The CDR3 runs 15 residues. V lost 8 bases and J lost 3, with 19 bases in between. The CDR3 sequence: CASRMRGGIYYGYTF. Written as DNA, the CDR3 is TGTGCCAGCCGGATGCGGGGGGGGATTTACTATGGCTACACCTTC.

The chain combines TRBV9 with TRBJ2-5; the D is unclear. The CDR3 contains 14 residues. Trimming left V 0 bases short and J 5 bases short, with 11 bases between. CDR1 is SGDLS, CDR2 YYNGEE, per germline. CDR3 protein: CASSVGGRSETQYF. In DNA form, the CDR3 reads TGTGCCAGCAGCGTAGGAGGTCGGAGCGAGACCCAGTACTTC.

The chain uses TRBV27 and TRBJ2-7; a possible D gene is TRBD2 (7 bases). Germline V CDR1 and CDR2: MNHEY, SMNVEV (reference sequence). This CDR3 spans 15 amino acids. The V gene lost 2 bases and the J gene lost 3 bases, with 14 bases spanning the gap. CDR3 bases: TGTGCCAGCAGTTTAAGCGGGGCAGGGGACTACGAGCAGTACTTC. Its protein is CASSLSGAGDYEQYF.

CDR3 bases: TGTGCCAGCAGTTCGGGACTAGCAATAGAGACCCAGTACTTC. This gives the protein CASSSGLAIETQYF. This rearrangement joins TRBV6-6 to TRBJ2-5; 9 bases align to TRBD2. Unmatched junction bases numbered 4, after V lost 4 bases and J lost 4 bases. CDR3 length equals 14 residues. The germline CDR1 and CDR2 sequences are MNHNY and SVGAGI (reference sequence).

The J gene is TRBJ2-1, the V gene TRBV11-2; the D gene is possibly TRBD2 (6 bases). Germline values: CDR1 SGHAT, CDR2 FQNNGV. V was clipped by 5 bases and J by 8 bases, with 19 bases between them. This CDR3 region has 15 residues. The CDR3 DNA reads as TGTGCCAGCAGCCGGGGGACCAGCCAGAGCGATGAGCAGTTCTTC. Amino acid sequence: CASSRGTSQSDEQFF.

The chain employs TRBV19 and TRBJ1-4, with a weak D call TRBD1 (5 bases). Germline V lookup: CDR1 LNHDA, CDR2 SQIVND (reference sequence). V lost 3 bases, J lost 0 bases, and 8 bases lay in between. The length of the CDR3 is 15 residues. CDR3 nucleotide sequence: TGTGCCAGTAGTATGGGACTTGCAACTAATGAAAAACTGTTTTTT. Translation gives CASSMGLATNEKLFF.

The chain couples TRBV11-2 to TRBJ1-3; D remains ambiguous. This CDR3 is built from 14 residues. CDR1 is SGHAT, CDR2 FQNNGV, per germline. The V end lost 5 bases, the J end lost 0 bases, and 8 bases lay between the germline ends. The CDR3 here is CASSKGSSGNTIYF. The CDR3 DNA is TGTGCCAGCAGCAAAGGGAGCTCTGGAAACACCATATATTTT.

The chain carries TRBV9 and TRBJ1-3; the D gene is possibly TRBD1 (5 bases). The length of the CDR3 is 15 residues. The V end was cut by 4 bases, the J end by 0 bases, with 11 bases between. CDR1 SGDLS and CDR2 YYNGEE come from the germline V gene. The CDR3 sequence: CASSTRGTSGNTIYF. The CDR3 DNA reads TGTGCCAGCAGCACCCGGGGGACCTCTGGAAACACCATATATTTT.

The V and J genes are TRBV7-2 and TRBJ1-1; D gene unclear. The V end lost 1 base, the J end lost 5 bases, and 14 bases lay between the germline ends. The CDR3 runs to 15 residues. The V gene's germline CDR1 is SGHTA and CDR2 FQGNSA. CDR3 region: CASSLDPRVETEAFF. In nucleotides, the CDR3 is TGTGCCAGCAGCTTAGATCCCCGGGTGGAGACTGAAGCTTTCTTT.

The rearrangement links TRBV7-2 to TRBJ2-7; possibly TRBD2 for D (5 bases). The last part of the DNA fits TRBJ2-5 better; the J call may be wrong. Germline V CDR1 and CDR2: SGHTA, FQGNSA. The CDR3 is made up of 15 amino acids. This CDR3 reads CASSTGLRIRETQYF. The CDR3 DNA follows: TGTGCCAGCAGCACCGGACTCCGTATAAGAGAGACCCAGTACTTC.

The chain uses TRBV5-4 and TRBJ1-2; D call uncertain. The length of the CDR3 is 12 residues. Per germline, CDR1 SGHNT and CDR2 YYREEE (reference sequence). With 5 bases removed from V and 4 bases from J, the gap between germline ends came to 9 bases. The CDR3 loop reads CASSPAGYGYTF. DNA for the CDR3: TGTGCCAGCAGTCCTGCGGGCTATGGCTACACCTTC.

This chain joins TRBV14 and TRBJ2-1; D not resolved. The CDR3 totals 14 residues. From germline, CDR1 is SGHDN and CDR2 FVKESK. The V end lost 4 bases, the J end lost 1 base, and 8 bases lay between the germline ends. Here the CDR3 DNA reads TGTGCCAGCAGCCTAGCCGGATCCTACAATGAGCAGTTCTTC. Protein: CASSLAGSYNEQFF.